Listed below are T cell receptor beta chains from one sample, sequenced in a study of blood T cell repertoires in COVID-19. Clones were read by immunoSEQ multiplex PCR, and TCRdb kept only the in-frame ones, dropping some. Counted here are some 130,000 clones, 80% to 90% occurring once; the ten biggest clones make up under 4.5%. Specimen: peripheral blood. The receptors stem from a man in his sixties with COVID-19, enrolled during active disease. The CDR3 runs from the conserved cysteine through the conserved F or W. The order of the fields is D gene, V gene, clone size, J gene, CDR3 protein, CDR3 DNA. D genes are given only for firm matches. Expanded clones get a size class; other rows say once, few or many, or leave the size out.

d_gene: .
v_gene: TRBV2
abundance: .
j_gene: TRBJ2-1
CDR3aa: CASSSSSRANNEQFF
CDR3nt: TGTGCCAGCAGCTCCTCGTCGAGGGCGAACAATGAGCAGTTCTTC

d_gene: .
v_gene: TRBV5-4
abundance: few
j_gene: TRBJ1-2
CDR3aa: CASSPRQFYGYTF
CDR3nt: TGTGCCAGCAGCCCGCGACAGTTCTATGGCTACACCTTC

d_gene: .
v_gene: TRBV30
abundance: .
j_gene: TRBJ2-5
CDR3aa: CAWSVLALGTQYF
CDR3nt: TGTGCCTGGAGTGTACTAGCCTTGGGGACCCAGTACTTC

d_gene: .
v_gene: TRBV7-2
abundance: .
j_gene: TRBJ2-7
CDR3aa: CASSSRQASYEQYF
CDR3nt: TGTGCCAGCAGCTCCCGACAGGCCTCCTACGAGCAGTACTTC

d_gene: TRBD2
v_gene: TRBV3-1/TRBV3-2
abundance: .
j_gene: TRBJ2-2
CDR3aa: CASSRIATSAHPTGELFF
CDR3nt: TGTGCCAGCAGCCGGATTGCGACTAGCGCCCACCCCACCGGGGAGCTGTTTTTT

d_gene: TRBD1
v_gene: TRBV6-5
abundance: .
j_gene: TRBJ1-2
CDR3aa: CASSPGQGIYVHTF
CDR3nt: TGTGCCAGCAGCCCGGGACAGGGGATCTATGTGCACACCTTC

d_gene: TRBD1
v_gene: TRBV7-7
abundance: .
j_gene: TRBJ2-5
CDR3aa: CASSLLGQGETQYF
CDR3nt: TGTGCCAGCAGCTTACTCGGACAGGGAGAGACCCAGTACTTC

d_gene: TRBD1
v_gene: TRBV19
abundance: few
j_gene: TRBJ1-2
CDR3aa: CASSIPGQGLNGYTF
CDR3nt: TGTGCCAGTAGTATCCCGGGACAGGGGTTGAATGGCTACACCTTC

d_gene: .
v_gene: TRBV2
abundance: .
j_gene: TRBJ1-2
CDR3aa: CASSGGVYGYTF
CDR3nt: TGTGCCAGCAGTGGCGGGGTCTATGGCTACACCTTC

d_gene: .
v_gene: TRBV24-1
abundance: .
j_gene: TRBJ1-3
CDR3aa: CATSDSTVFSGNTIYF
CDR3nt: TGTGCCACCAGTGATTCGACAGTTTTCTCTGGAAACACCATATATTTT

d_gene: .
v_gene: TRBV6-5
abundance: .
j_gene: TRBJ1-2
CDR3aa: CASSRTNNYGYTF
CDR3nt: TGTGCCAGCAGTCGGACAAATAACTATGGCTACACCTTC

d_gene: .
v_gene: TRBV18
abundance: .
j_gene: TRBJ1-6
CDR3aa: CASSPWGGEGFSPLHF
CDR3nt: TGTGCCAGCTCACCATGGGGAGGGGAAGGTTTCTCACCCCTCCACTTT

d_gene: .
v_gene: TRBV7-3
abundance: .
j_gene: TRBJ1-1
CDR3aa: CASSVGANTEAFF
CDR3nt: TGTGCCAGCAGCGTAGGGGCGAACACTGAAGCTTTCTTT

d_gene: .
v_gene: TRBV14
abundance: .
j_gene: TRBJ1-2
CDR3aa: CASSQVGRESGYTF
CDR3nt: TGTGCCAGCAGCCAAGTTGGCAGGGAAAGTGGCTACACCTTC

d_gene: .
v_gene: TRBV4-1
abundance: few
j_gene: TRBJ2-5
CDR3aa: CASSQGPTQYF
CDR3nt: TGCGCCAGCAGCCAAGGGCCGACCCAGTACTTC

d_gene: .
v_gene: TRBV14
abundance: .
j_gene: TRBJ1-2
CDR3aa: CASSQDRRILNGYTF
CDR3nt: TGTGCCAGCAGCCAAGACCGAAGAATACTTAATGGCTACACCTTC

d_gene: .
v_gene: TRBV19
abundance: .
j_gene: TRBJ1-4
CDR3aa: CATTESATNEKLFF
CDR3nt: TGTGCCACTACCGAGAGTGCAACTAATGAAAAACTGTTTTTT

d_gene: .
v_gene: TRBV19
abundance: .
j_gene: TRBJ2-7
CDR3aa: CASSRGTAIHYEQYF
CDR3nt: TGTGCCAGTTCAAGGGGGACGGCCATCCACTACGAGCAGTACTTC

d_gene: .
v_gene: TRBV2
abundance: .
j_gene: TRBJ2-1
CDR3aa: CASDRGSSYNEQFF
CDR3nt: TGTGCCAGTGATAGGGGAAGCTCCTACAATGAGCAGTTCTTC

d_gene: .
v_gene: TRBV19
abundance: .
j_gene: TRBJ1-2
CDR3aa: CASSPRGASYGYTF
CDR3nt: TGTGCCAGTAGTCCTCGGGGGGCGAGCTATGGCTACACCTTC

d_gene: TRBD1
v_gene: TRBV5-4
abundance: .
j_gene: TRBJ1-6
CDR3aa: CASSPGTGDNSPLHF
CDR3nt: TGTGCCAGCAGCCCGGGGACAGGGGATAATTCACCCCTCCACTTT

d_gene: TRBD1
v_gene: TRBV19
abundance: .
j_gene: TRBJ1-4
CDR3aa: CASSPTVGQGPTNEKLFF
CDR3nt: TGTGCCAGTAGTCCCACGGTGGGACAGGGGCCAACTAATGAAAAACTGTTTTTT

d_gene: TRBD1
v_gene: TRBV6-5
abundance: once
j_gene: TRBJ1-1
CDR3aa: CASSSRDRSSPAFF
CDR3nt: TGTGCCAGCAGTAGCCGGGACAGATCCTCACCGGCTTTCTTT

d_gene: .
v_gene: TRBV6-1
abundance: .
j_gene: TRBJ1-1
CDR3aa: CASSEARRAEAFF
CDR3nt: TGTGCCAGCAGTGAAGCGAGACGGGCTGAAGCTTTCTTT

d_gene: .
v_gene: TRBV29-1
abundance: .
j_gene: TRBJ1-1
CDR3aa: CSAFTGTTEAFF
CDR3nt: TGCAGCGCCTTCACAGGGACCACTGAAGCTTTCTTT

d_gene: TRBD1
v_gene: TRBV29-1
abundance: .
j_gene: TRBJ1-2
CDR3aa: CSVRDRGPYGYTF
CDR3nt: TGCAGCGTCCGGGACAGGGGGCCCTATGGCTACACCTTC

d_gene: TRBD1
v_gene: TRBV24-1
abundance: .
j_gene: TRBJ2-3
CDR3aa: CATSDSTGGRTDTQYF
CDR3nt: TGTGCCACCAGTGACTCGACAGGGGGCCGCACAGATACGCAGTATTTT

d_gene: TRBD1
v_gene: TRBV4-3
abundance: .
j_gene: TRBJ1-2
CDR3aa: CASSQIQGVANYGYTF
CDR3nt: TGCGCCAGCAGCCAGATACAGGGGGTGGCTAACTATGGCTACACCTTC

d_gene: .
v_gene: TRBV7-2
abundance: .
j_gene: TRBJ2-4
CDR3aa: CASTGRGKNIQYF
CDR3nt: TGTGCCAGCACCGGACGGGGGAAAAACATTCAGTACTTC

d_gene: TRBD1
v_gene: TRBV6-5
abundance: .
j_gene: TRBJ1-1
CDR3aa: CASSYSSRGFAFF
CDR3nt: TGTGCCAGCAGTTACTCGAGCAGGGGGTTTGCTTTCTTT

d_gene: TRBD1
v_gene: TRBV29-1
abundance: .
j_gene: TRBJ2-7
CDR3aa: CSAGTGGPYEQYF
CDR3nt: TGCAGCGCTGGGACAGGGGGTCCCTACGAGCAGTACTTC

d_gene: .
v_gene: TRBV27
abundance: once
j_gene: TRBJ1-5
CDR3aa: CASSWSTGFNQPQHF
CDR3nt: TGTGCCAGCAGTTGGTCGACAGGATTTAATCAGCCCCAGCATTTT

d_gene: .
v_gene: TRBV12-3/TRBV12-4
abundance: .
j_gene: TRBJ2-3
CDR3aa: CASSTPGTDTQYF
CDR3nt: TGTGCCAGCAGTACCCCAGGGACAGATACGCAGTATTTT

d_gene: .
v_gene: TRBV27
abundance: .
j_gene: TRBJ1-1
CDR3aa: CASSLFGPEKSFF
CDR3nt: TGTGCCAGCAGTTTGTTTGGGCCCGAAAAATCTTTCTTT

d_gene: .
v_gene: TRBV19
abundance: .
j_gene: TRBJ1-5
CDR3aa: CASKGRGSNQPQHF
CDR3nt: TGTGCCAGTAAGGGTCGGGGAAGCAATCAGCCCCAGCATTTT

d_gene: TRBD1
v_gene: TRBV19
abundance: few
j_gene: TRBJ1-1
CDR3aa: CASSPGDRTNTEAFF
CDR3nt: TGTGCCAGTAGTCCTGGGGACAGGACGAACACTGAAGCTTTCTTT

d_gene: TRBD2
v_gene: TRBV7-3
abundance: .
j_gene: TRBJ2-5
CDR3aa: CASSNPTSGGPTGNQETQYF
CDR3nt: TGTGCCAGCAGCAACCCGACTAGCGGGGGGCCTACCGGGAATCAAGAGACCCAGTACTTC

d_gene: .
v_gene: TRBV20-1
abundance: .
j_gene: TRBJ1-1
CDR3aa: CSAREGQEAFF
CDR3nt: TGCAGTGCTAGAGAAGGACAAGAAGCTTTCTTT

d_gene: TRBD1
v_gene: TRBV2
abundance: .
j_gene: TRBJ1-2
CDR3aa: CATLPDRVGNYGYTF
CDR3nt: TGTGCCACCCTACCTGACAGGGTTGGAAACTATGGCTACACCTTC

d_gene: .
v_gene: TRBV30
abundance: .
j_gene: TRBJ1-4
CDR3aa: CAWSVLGLGPAEEKLFF
CDR3nt: TGTGCCTGGAGTGTATTAGGTTTGGGGCCCGCGGAGGAAAAACTGTTTTTT

d_gene: TRBD1
v_gene: TRBV5-6
abundance: .
j_gene: TRBJ1-1
CDR3aa: CASSFLTGDLEAFF
CDR3nt: TGTGCCAGCAGCTTTTTGACAGGGGACCTTGAAGCTTTCTTT

d_gene: .
v_gene: TRBV3-1/TRBV3-2
abundance: once
j_gene: TRBJ2-1
CDR3aa: CASSQGRFQEQFF
CDR3nt: TGTGCCAGCAGCCAAGGCCGTTTTCAGGAGCAGTTCTTC

d_gene: .
v_gene: TRBV19
abundance: .
j_gene: TRBJ1-4
CDR3aa: CASREGEEKLFF
CDR3nt: TGTGCCTCCCGGGAGGGGGAAGAAAAACTGTTTTTT

d_gene: .
v_gene: TRBV28
abundance: .
j_gene: TRBJ1-5
CDR3aa: CASSGGTEDKPQHF
CDR3nt: TGTGCCAGCAGCGGGGGGACCGAGGACAAGCCCCAGCATTTT

d_gene: TRBD1
v_gene: TRBV10-3
abundance: .
j_gene: TRBJ1-5
CDR3aa: CAISDPGTGGLSNQPQHF
CDR3nt: TGTGCCATCAGTGACCCCGGGACAGGGGGACTTAGCAATCAGCCCCAGCATTTT

d_gene: .
v_gene: TRBV6-6
abundance: .
j_gene: TRBJ2-3
CDR3aa: CASSYSQGRDTQYF
CDR3nt: TGTGCCAGCAGTTACTCACAGGGTAGAGATACGCAGTATTTT

d_gene: TRBD1
v_gene: TRBV7-2
abundance: .
j_gene: TRBJ1-6
CDR3aa: CASDPGQGVPNSPLHF
CDR3nt: TGTGCCAGCGATCCGGGACAGGGGGTTCCTAATTCACCCCTCCACTTT

d_gene: .
v_gene: TRBV27
abundance: once
j_gene: TRBJ2-3
CDR3aa: CASSLRSSDTQYF
CDR3nt: TGTGCCAGCAGTTTGAGGTCATCAGATACGCAGTATTTT

d_gene: TRBD2
v_gene: TRBV7-9
abundance: .
j_gene: TRBJ2-7
CDR3aa: CASSPYGRYEQYF
CDR3nt: TGTGCCAGCAGCCCATACGGGAGGTACGAGCAGTACTTC

d_gene: TRBD1
v_gene: TRBV15
abundance: .
j_gene: TRBJ1-5
CDR3aa: CATSRGGQGGQPQHF
CDR3nt: TGTGCCACCAGCAGAGGGGGACAGGGGGGACAGCCCCAGCATTTT